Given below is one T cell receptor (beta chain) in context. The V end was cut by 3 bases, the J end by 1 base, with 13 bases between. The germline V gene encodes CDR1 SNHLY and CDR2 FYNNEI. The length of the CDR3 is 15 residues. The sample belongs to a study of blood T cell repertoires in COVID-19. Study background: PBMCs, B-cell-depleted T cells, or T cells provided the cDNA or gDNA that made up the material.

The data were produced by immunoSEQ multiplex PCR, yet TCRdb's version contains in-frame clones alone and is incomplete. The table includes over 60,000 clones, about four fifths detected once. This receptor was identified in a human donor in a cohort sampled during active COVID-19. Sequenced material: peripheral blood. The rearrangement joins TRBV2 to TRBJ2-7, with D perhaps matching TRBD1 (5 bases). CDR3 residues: CASSDSSGNSYEQYF. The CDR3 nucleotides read TGTGCCAGCAGTGATAGTTCAGGGAATTCCTACGAGCAGTACTTC.